This T cell receptor (beta chain) derives from a study of siplizumab effects on memory and regulatory T cells. The junction had 8 bases not matched to a gene; V was cut back by 4 bases and J by 6 bases. CDR1 SGHNT and CDR2 YYREEE come from the germline V gene (reference sequence). This CDR3 is 15 amino acids long. TCRdb keeps only in-frame clones here, not all; method: immunoSEQ multiplex PCR. The sample lists about 120,000 clones, 93% occurring once. Remarks on this clone: What it binds is not known.

Study results and caveats: Proliferating siplizumab-culture Treg suppressive function went unconfirmed.

Sequencing used non-Treg CD4+ T cells sorted from blood. This clonotype was sampled from a human donor in good health. This chain uses TRBV5-4 with TRBJ2-1, with TRBD1 matching over 9 bases. CDR3 residues: CASSVRTGAGNEQFF. In DNA form, the CDR3 reads TGTGCCAGCAGCGTTCGGACAGGGGCGGGCAATGAGCAGTTCTTC. The full variable domain, its missing parts supplied by reference TRBV5-4 and TRBJ2-1, is ETGVTQSPTHLIKTRGQQVTLRCSSQSGHNTVSWYQQALGQGPQFIFQYYREEENGRGNFPPRFSGLQFPNYSSELNVNALELDDSALYLCASSVRTGAGNEQFFGPGTRLTVL.